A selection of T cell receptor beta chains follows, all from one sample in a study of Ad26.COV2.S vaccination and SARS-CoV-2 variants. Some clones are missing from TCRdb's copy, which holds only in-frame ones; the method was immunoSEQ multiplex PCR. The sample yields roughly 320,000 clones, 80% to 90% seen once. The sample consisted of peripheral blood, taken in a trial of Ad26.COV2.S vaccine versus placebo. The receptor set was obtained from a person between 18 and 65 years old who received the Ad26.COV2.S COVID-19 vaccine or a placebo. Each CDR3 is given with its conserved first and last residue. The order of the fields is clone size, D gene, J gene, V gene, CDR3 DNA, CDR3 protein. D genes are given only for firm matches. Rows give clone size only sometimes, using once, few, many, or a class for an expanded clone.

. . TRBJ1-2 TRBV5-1 TGCGCCAGCAGCTTGAGGGCAGACTATGGCTACACCTTC CASSLRADYGYTF
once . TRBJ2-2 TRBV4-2 TGTGCCAGCAGCCAAGATTTGGCGCAGGGGACCGGGGAGCTGTTTTTT CASSQDLAQGTGELFF
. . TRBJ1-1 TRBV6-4 TGTGCCAGCAGTAGGGGAATGAACACTGAAGCTTTCTTT CASSRGMNTEAFF
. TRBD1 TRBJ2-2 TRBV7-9 TGTGCCAGCAGCCGCCTAGGGACAGAAAACACCGGGGAGCTGTTTTTT CASSRLGTENTGELFF
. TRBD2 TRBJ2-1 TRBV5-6 TGTGCCAGCAGCTGGGGACTAGCCGATTCCTACAATGAGCAGTTCTTC CASSWGLADSYNEQFF
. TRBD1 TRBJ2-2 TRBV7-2 TGTGCCAGCAGTCGACAGGGGGAGAGCACCGGGGAGCTGTTTTTT CASSRQGESTGELFF
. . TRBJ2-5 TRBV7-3 TGTGCCAGCAGCCCTGGCTCTAGCGCAAAGGGGGAGACCCAGTACTTC CASSPGSSAKGETQYF
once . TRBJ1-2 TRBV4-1 TGCGCCAGCAGCCACCTGGGGGGGGCTGGCTACACCTTC CASSHLGGAGYTF
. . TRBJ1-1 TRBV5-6 TGTGCCAGCAGCTTGGAGGGGGACGTGAACACTGAAGCTTTCTTT CASSLEGDVNTEAFF
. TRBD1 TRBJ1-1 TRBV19 TGTGCCAGTAGTATCTTACCCGGGACAGTACCCTCCAACACTGAAGCTTTCTTT CASSILPGTVPSNTEAFF
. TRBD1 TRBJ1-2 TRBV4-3 TGCGCCAGCAGCCAAGATTCCTCGACAGGGTTACACTATGGCTACACCTTC CASSQDSSTGLHYGYTF
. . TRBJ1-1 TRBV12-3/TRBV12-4 TGTGCCAGCAGTCCGGACGGGAACACTGAAGCTTTCTTT CASSPDGNTEAFF
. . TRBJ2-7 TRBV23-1 TGCGCCAGCAGTCATCGGGGCTCCTACGAGCAGTACTTC CASSHRGSYEQYF
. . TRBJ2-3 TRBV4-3 TGCGCCAGCAGCCAAGCAGGGACTCCCGAGAGGACGCAGTATTTT CASSQAGTPERTQYF
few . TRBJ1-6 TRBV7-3 TGTGCCAGCAGCTTAGGGGTAAGCTCACCCCTCCACTTT CASSLGVSSPLHF
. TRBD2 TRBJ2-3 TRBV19 TGTGCCAGTAGCGCCACTAGCGGGGGGTCAGATACGCAGTATTTT CASSATSGGSDTQYF